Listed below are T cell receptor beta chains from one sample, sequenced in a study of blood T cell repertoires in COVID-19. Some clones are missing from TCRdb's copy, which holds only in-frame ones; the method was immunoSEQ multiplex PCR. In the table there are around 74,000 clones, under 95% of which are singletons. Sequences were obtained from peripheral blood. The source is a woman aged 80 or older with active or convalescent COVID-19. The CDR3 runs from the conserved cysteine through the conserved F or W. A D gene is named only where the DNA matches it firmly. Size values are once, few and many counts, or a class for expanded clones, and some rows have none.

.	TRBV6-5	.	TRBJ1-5	TGTGCCAGCAGCCGGAGTAGGGGTAGCAATCAGCCCCAGCATTTT	CASSRSRGSNQPQHF
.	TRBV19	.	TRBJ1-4	TGTGCCAGTAGTCCACAGGTTCGGAGTGAAAAACTGTTTTTT	CASSPQVRSEKLFF
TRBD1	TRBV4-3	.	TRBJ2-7	TGCGCCAGCAGCCAAGATCCTACAGGGGGATACGAGCAGTACTTC	CASSQDPTGGYEQYF
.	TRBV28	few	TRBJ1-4	TGTGCCAGCAGCCTCCCATCGGGTAATGAAAAACTGTTTTTT	CASSLPSGNEKLFF
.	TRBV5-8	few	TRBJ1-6	TGTGCCAGCAGCTTGACAGGGAGCTCCTATAATTCACCCCTCCACTTT	CASSLTGSSYNSPLHF
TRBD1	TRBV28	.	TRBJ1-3	TGTGCCAGCAGTCCGGGGGACAGGGGAGGTGGAAACACCATATATTTT	CASSPGDRGGGNTIYF
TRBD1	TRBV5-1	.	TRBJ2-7	TGCGCCAGCAGCTTGGACAGGGGGCCCTACGAGCAGTACTTC	CASSLDRGPYEQYF
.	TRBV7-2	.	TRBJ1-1	TGTGCCAGCAGCTTAACCTCCAGGGCCACTGAAGCTTTCTTT	CASSLTSRATEAFF
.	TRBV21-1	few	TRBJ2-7	TGTGCCAGCAGCAAAGGGGTCCCACCGGGACAGGGTATCTACGAGCAGTACTTC	CASSKGVPPGQGIYEQYF
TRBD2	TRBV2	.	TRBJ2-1	TGTGCCAGCCGCCTGACTAGCGGGGGAGATGGGTTCTTC	CASRLTSGGDGFF
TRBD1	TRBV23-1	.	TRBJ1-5	TGCGCCAGCAGTCAAATCGGGTTAAGTGCAGGGGGTACTCGGCAGCCCCAGCATTTT	CASSQIGLSAGGTRQPQHF
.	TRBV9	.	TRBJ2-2	TGTGCCAGCAGCCCACGACAAGACACCGGGGAGCTGTTTTTT	CASSPRQDTGELFF
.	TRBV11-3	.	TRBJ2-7	TGTGCCAGCAGCTTACACAGGGACTCCTACGAGCAGTACTTC	CASSLHRDSYEQYF
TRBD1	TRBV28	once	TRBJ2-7	TGTGCCAGCAGTTTAGCCGACAGGGACGAGCAGTACTTC	CASSLADRDEQYF
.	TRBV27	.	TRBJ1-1	TGTGCCAGCAGTCCTGCCGGTGTGGTTACTGAAGCTTTCTTT	CASSPAGVVTEAFF
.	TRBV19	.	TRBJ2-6	TGTGCCAGTAGTCCCGAGGGAATAACTGGGGCCAACGTCCTGACTTTC	CASSPEGITGANVLTF
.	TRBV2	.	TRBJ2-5	TGTGCCAAGAGGTCGCGGGAGACCCAGTACTTC	CAKRSRETQYF
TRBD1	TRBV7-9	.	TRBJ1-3	TGTGCCAGCAGCATATACAGGGGCTCTGGAAACACCATATATTTT	CASSIYRGSGNTIYF
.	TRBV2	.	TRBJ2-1	TGTGCCAGCAGTGGGGATACCAGGGGACAAGAGCAGTTCTTC	CASSGDTRGQEQFF
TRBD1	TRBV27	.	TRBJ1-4	TGTGCCAGCAGGCGACAGGGGGGTGAAAAACTGTTTTTT	CASRRQGGEKLFF
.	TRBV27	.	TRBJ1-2	TGTGCCAGCAGCCCTCGGGGAGATTATGGCTACACCTTC	CASSPRGDYGYTF
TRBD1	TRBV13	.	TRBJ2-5	TGTGCCAGCAGCCAGTGGGACAGCCAAGAGACCCAGTACTTC	CASSQWDSQETQYF
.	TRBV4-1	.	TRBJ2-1	TGCGCCAGCAGCCAAGATCATACAGGCAATGAGCAGTTCTTC	CASSQDHTGNEQFF